Each of the 19 T cell receptor beta chains below was sequenced from the same sample in a study of graft-versus-host responses after intestinal transplantation. Some clones are missing from TCRdb's copy, which holds only in-frame ones; the method was immunoSEQ multiplex PCR. The sample has about 150,000 clones, about 90% seen once. These TCRs are of unknown antigen specificity. The source was unstimulated CD4+ T cells sorted from spleen or lymph node cells, collected before intestinal transplant. Receptors were obtained from a human donor who received an intestinal transplant.

The genes are TRBV27 and TRBJ2-3; the match to TRBD1 covers 7 bases. Germline CDR1 MNHEY, CDR2 SMNVEV (reference sequence). After removal of 4 bases from V and 2 bases from J, the junction contained 9 bases not matched to a gene. The CDR3 runs to 16 residues. The CDR3 reads CASSSTGYGVTDTQYF. DNA of the CDR3: TGTGCCAGCAGTTCGACAGGGTATGGAGTCACAGATACGCAGTATTTT.

This chain joins TRBV5-6 and TRBJ2-1; 8 bases line up with TRBD1. CDR1 and CDR2 from the germline V gene are SGHDT and YYEEEE. With V trimmed by 5 bases and J by 8 bases, 12 bases remained unmatched. The CDR3 is made up of 15 amino acids. The CDR3 is CASSPDRGLGDEQFF. The CDR3 DNA reads as TGTGCCAGCAGTCCTGACAGGGGCCTTGGTGATGAGCAGTTCTTC.

The chain combines TRBV9 with TRBJ1-1, with D maybe TRBD1 (5 bases). The CDR3 contains 16 residues. Germline values: CDR1 SGDLS, CDR2 YYNGEE. V was pared by 3 bases and J by 0 bases, with 15 bases between. CDR3 protein: CASSARGGGVNTEAFF. Here the CDR3 DNA reads TGTGCCAGCAGCGCGCGCGGCGGGGGGGTGAACACTGAAGCTTTCTTT. Filled out from reference TRBV9 and TRBJ1-1, the complete variable domain reads DSGVTQTPKHLITATGQRVTLRCSPRSGDLSVYWYQQSLDQGLQFLIQYYNGEERAKGNILERFSAQQFPDLHSELNLSSLELGDSALYFCASSARGGGVNTEAFFGQGTRLTVV.

The V gene is TRBV29-1, the J gene TRBJ1-2, with 7 bases lining up with TRBD1. This CDR3 region has 12 residues. Germline V gene data show CDR1 as SQVTM and CDR2 as ANQGSEA. The ends lost 8 bases at V and 6 bases at J; junction bases unmatched: 9. This CDR3 is CSIAGTDHGYTF. As DNA, the CDR3 is TGCAGCATCGCCGGGACAGATCATGGCTACACCTTC.

V is TRBV5-5 and J is TRBJ2-5, with D perhaps TRBD1 (5 bases). This CDR3 is 14 amino acids long. Germline CDR1 SGHKS, CDR2 YYEKEE (reference sequence). V was shortened by 2 bases and J by 5 bases, with 13 bases between the two germline ends. This CDR3 reads CASSLNRLWETQYF. The CDR3 DNA reads TGTGCCAGCAGCTTAAACAGGCTTTGGGAGACCCAGTACTTC.

The rearrangement uses TRBV28 and TRBJ2-3, with 7 bases that match TRBD2. CDR3 length: 16 amino acids. Germline-derived CDR1 and CDR2 are MDHEN and SYDVKM. Unmatched junction bases numbered 10, after V lost 3 bases and J lost 4 bases. In nucleotides, the CDR3 is TGTGCCAGCAGTTTCGCTAGCGGTCTATTGGCAGATACGCAGTATTTT. It is translated as CASSFASGLLADTQYF. Based on the CDR3 plus reference TRBV28 and TRBJ2-3, the full variable domain is DVKVTQSSRYLVKRTGEKVFLECVQDMDHENMFWYRQDPGLGLRLIYFSYDVKMKEKGDIPEGYSVSREKKERFSLILESASTNQTSMYLCASSFASGLLADTQYFGPGTRLTVL.

The V and J genes are TRBV6-1 and TRBJ1-4; 7 bases match TRBD1. The CDR3 length is 15 residues. Trimming at V came to 6 bases and at J to 0 bases, leaving 4 bases not matched to a gene. Germline lookup yields CDR1 MNHNS and CDR2 SASEGT. CDR3 sequence: CASRLDRATNEKLFF. In DNA, the CDR3 is TGTGCCAGCAGATTAGACAGGGCAACTAATGAAAAACTGTTTTTT.

The chain is built from TRBV6-1 and TRBJ1-4; D not certain. CDR3 length: 15 amino acids. The ends were cut back, 7 bases at V and 3 bases at J, with 15 bases in the middle. CDR1 and CDR2 (germline): MNHNS, SASEGT. CDR3 protein: CASTQRLVPNEKLFF. The CDR3 DNA reads as TGTGCCAGCACCCAAAGGCTCGTCCCTAATGAAAAACTGTTTTTT.

This chain connects TRBV6-1 to TRBJ2-5; 8 positions agree with TRBD2. The CDR3 has 16 residues. The J segment lost 4 bases and the V segment lost 4 bases, leaving 11 bases of the junction unmatched. The germline V gene encodes CDR1 MNHNS and CDR2 SASEGT. DNA for the CDR3: TGTGCCAGCAGTGTTGGGACGGGAGGGGGGAGAGAGACCCAGTACTTC. Translation: CASSVGTGGGRETQYF.

This chain connects TRBV10-1 to TRBJ2-1; D uncertain. The V end was cut by 4 bases, the J end by 1 base, with 5 bases between. Germline CDR1 and CDR2: WNHNN and SYGVQD (reference sequence). The CDR3 loop spans 13 amino acids. The CDR3 DNA follows: TGCGCCAGCAGTGCGGATTCCTACAATGAGCAGTTCTTC. This sequence encodes CASSADSYNEQFF.

This chain uses TRBV30 with TRBJ1-2; D is undetermined. Germline-derived CDR1 and CDR2 are GTSNPN and SVGIG (reference sequence). The CDR3 totals 11 residues. The ends were cut back, 1 base at V and 4 bases at J, with 4 bases in the middle. The CDR3 sequence is CAWSGGYGYTF. The CDR3 DNA is TGTGCCTGGAGTGGAGGCTATGGCTACACCTTC. The entire variable domain, with the rest obtained from reference TRBV30 and TRBJ1-2, is as follows: SQTIHQWPATLVQPVGSPLSLECTVEGTSNPNLYWYRQAAGRGLQLLFYSVGIGQISSEVPQNLSASRPQDRQFILSSKKLLLSDSGFYLCAWSGGYGYTFGSGTRLTVV.

The chain employs TRBV4-2 and TRBJ2-5, with 8 bases matching TRBD1. Trimming at V came to 4 bases and at J to 6 bases, leaving 13 bases not matched to a gene. Germline CDR1 reads LGHNA; CDR2 reads YNFKEQ. The CDR3 covers 16 residues. The chain's CDR3 is CASSPDRAIALKTQYF. CDR3 sequence (DNA): TGTGCCAGCAGCCCGGACAGGGCAATAGCATTAAAGACCCAGTACTTC.

The chain joins TRBV21-1 to TRBJ2-4; the D call in the table, TRBD1, was not verified against the DNA. TRBV21-1 is designated a pseudogene. The CDR3 has 17 amino acids. The CDR3 protein is CASSKRNQGRGLDIQYF. DNA for the CDR3: TGTGCCAGCAGCAAGCGAAATCAGGGCAGGGGGCTAGACATTCAGTACTTC.

A note on this clone: The same CDR3 is also encoded by other DNA sequences in this sample. J is TRBJ2-5 and V is TRBV19; perhaps TRBD2 as D (6 bases). The length of the CDR3 is 14 residues. V was cut by 3 bases and J by 5 bases, with 13 bases left in between. The V gene's germline CDR1 is LNHDA and CDR2 SQIVND (reference sequence). The DNA for the CDR3 is TGTGCCAGTAGTATCGGCGGGGTCGGGGAGACCCAGTACTTC. Translated, it gives CASSIGGVGETQYF.

The chain uses TRBV5-4 and TRBJ2-1; D uncertain. Per germline, CDR1 SGHNT and CDR2 YYREEE (reference sequence). The ends were cut back, 4 bases at V and 7 bases at J, with 9 bases in the middle. The CDR3 has 12 amino acids. DNA of the CDR3: TGTGCCAGCAGCCAGGACCGGAATGAGCAGTTCTTC. Its protein product is CASSQDRNEQFF.

The chain recombines TRBV2 with TRBJ2-5; 9 bases align to TRBD2. The junction had 7 bases not matched to a gene; V was cut back by 5 bases and J by 3 bases. CDR3 size: 15 residues. CDR1 is SNHLY, CDR2 FYNNEI, per germline. In nucleotides, the CDR3 is TGTGCCAGCAGTTACCTCCTAGCGGGGAAAGAGACCCAGTACTTC. Protein sequence: CASSYLLAGKETQYF. The full variable domain, in which reference TRBV2 and TRBJ2-5 provide the parts outside the CDR3, is EPEVTQTPSHQVTQMGQEVILRCVPISNHLYFYWYRQILGQKVEFLVSFYNNEISEKSEIFDDQFSVERPDGSNFTLKIRSTKLEDSAMYFCASSYLLAGKETQYFGPGTRLLVL.

This chain joins TRBV19 and TRBJ2-4, with a tentative D call TRBD1 (6 bases). V lost 5 bases and J 7 bases, leaving 24 bases between the germline ends. Looked up from germline, CDR1 is LNHDA and CDR2 is SQIVND (reference sequence). CDR3 length: 17 residues. The CDR3 DNA reads as TGTGCCAGTAGTCGTCCCTCCTTCGACAGGAGGAGGAACATTCAGTACTTC. This translates into CASSRPSFDRRRNIQYF.

V is TRBV9 and J is TRBJ2-7; 11 bases agree with TRBD2. CDR1 SGDLS and CDR2 YYNGEE come from the germline V gene. The CDR3 sequence is 15 residues long. With V trimmed by 4 bases and J by 0 bases, 3 bases remained unmatched. In DNA form, the CDR3 reads TGTGCCAGCAGCCCGGGACTAGCGGACTCCTACGAGCAGTACTTC. It encodes CASSPGLADSYEQYF.

V usage is TRBV4-3 and J usage is TRBJ2-7, with D possibly being TRBD2 (6 bases). The ends were cut back, 2 bases at V and 3 bases at J, with 8 bases in the middle. This CDR3 is built from 13 residues. Germline assignment: CDR1 LGHNA and CDR2 YSLEER. CDR3 in amino acids: CASSQPGGYEQYF. The CDR3 nucleotides read TGCGCCAGCAGCCAACCCGGGGGCTACGAGCAGTACTTC.